This TCR beta chain was sequenced during a study of blood T cell repertoires in COVID-19. This CDR3 is 14 amino acids long. The germline V gene encodes CDR1 SGHRS and CDR2 YFSETQ. The V gene lost 5 bases and the J gene lost 4 bases, with 13 bases spanning the gap. The repertoire was sequenced with immunoSEQ multiplex PCR; TCRdb's copy has only in-frame clones and lacks some. Of about 380,000 clones detected, around 84% appear once; the ten largest clones hold 3.6%. The chain carries TRBV5-1 and TRBJ1-5; TRBD1 is a possible D gene (5 bases). This TCR was recovered from a woman aged 18-29 years with acute or convalescent COVID-19. Sequencing used peripheral blood. The CDR3, as DNA: TGCGCCAGCAGTCAGGGCGGACCGAATCAGCCCCAGCATTTT. This gives the protein CASSQGGPNQPQHF. The full variable domain, its missing parts supplied by reference TRBV5-1 and TRBJ1-5, is KAGVTQTPRYLIKTRGQQVTLSCSPISGHRSVSWYQQTPGQGLQFLFEYFSETQRNKGNFPGRFSGRQFSNSRSEMNVSTLELGDSALYLCASSQGGPNQPQHFGDGTRLSIL.